Listed below are T cell receptor beta chains from one sample, sequenced in a study of blood T cell repertoires in COVID-19. Data came from immunoSEQ multiplex PCR; TCRdb stores just in-frame clones and leaves some out. This table has approximately 380,000 clones, 85% appearing once. Material: peripheral blood. These receptors all come from a woman under 30 with acute or convalescent COVID-19. Each CDR3 is given with its conserved first and last residue. The order of the fields is V gene, clone size, J gene, D gene, CDR3 protein, CDR3 DNA. The D gene is left open where the match is weak. Clone size is given for some rows only: seen once, a few or many times, or a class if the clone is expanded.

V: TRBV19
size: .
J: TRBJ1-4
D: .
CDR3: CASSRQDFEKLFF
DNA: TGTGCCAGTAGTCGGCAGGACTTCGAAAAACTGTTTTTT

V: TRBV19
size: .
J: TRBJ2-2
D: .
CDR3: CATGVWAGELFF
DNA: TGTGCCACAGGGGTTTGGGCCGGGGAGCTGTTTTTT

V: TRBV2
size: few
J: TRBJ1-4
D: TRBD1
CDR3: CASRVQGSEKLFF
DNA: TGTGCCAGCAGGGTACAGGGGAGTGAAAAACTGTTTTTT

V: TRBV7-3
size: once
J: TRBJ1-1
D: .
CDR3: CASSKQDRTEAFF
DNA: TGTGCCAGCAGCAAACAGGATAGGACTGAAGCTTTCTTT

V: TRBV5-5
size: .
J: TRBJ1-1
D: .
CDR3: CASRNFRDTFF
DNA: TGTGCCAGCAGGAATTTCCGGGACACTTTCTTT

V: TRBV13
size: .
J: TRBJ2-7
D: .
CDR3: CASSLGQTLGQYF
DNA: TGTGCCAGCAGCTTAGGTCAGACTCTGGGGCAGTACTTC

V: TRBV9
size: .
J: TRBJ2-7
D: .
CDR3: CASSVNPIRGTPYEQYF
DNA: TGTGCCAGCAGCGTGAATCCGATACGGGGTACACCCTACGAGCAGTACTTC

V: TRBV5-1
size: .
J: TRBJ2-7
D: .
CDR3: CASSASWGHTYEQYF
DNA: TGCGCCAGCAGCGCAAGTTGGGGGCATACCTACGAGCAGTACTTC

V: TRBV10-1
size: few
J: TRBJ1-6
D: .
CDR3: CASSFGSDSPLHF
DNA: TGCGCCAGCAGTTTCGGGTCCGATTCACCCCTCCACTTT

V: TRBV19
size: many
J: TRBJ2-1
D: .
CDR3: CASSDSAFEQFF
DNA: TGTGCCAGTAGTGACAGCGCGTTTGAGCAGTTCTTC

V: TRBV18
size: .
J: TRBJ2-3
D: .
CDR3: CASSPRGNDF
DNA: TGTGCCAGCTCCCCCCGCGGAAACGATTTT

V: TRBV11-3
size: .
J: TRBJ2-5
D: .
CDR3: CASSAMGQPTETQYF
DNA: TGTGCCAGCAGCGCAATGGGACAACCAACGGAGACCCAGTACTTC

V: TRBV11-3
size: .
J: TRBJ2-1
D: TRBD2
CDR3: CASSLDGLDSYNEQFF
DNA: TGTGCCAGCAGCTTAGATGGACTAGACAGCTACAATGAGCAGTTCTTC

V: TRBV11-1
size: few
J: TRBJ1-2
D: .
CDR3: CASSSNLDTYGYTF
DNA: TGTGCCAGCAGCTCTAACCTTGACACGTATGGCTACACCTTC

V: TRBV27
size: .
J: TRBJ2-7
D: .
CDR3: CASKGRARDEQYF
DNA: TGTGCCAGCAAAGGCAGGGCTCGCGACGAGCAGTACTTC

V: TRBV5-1
size: .
J: TRBJ1-3
D: TRBD1
CDR3: CASSLGTGAGNTIYF
DNA: TGCGCCAGCAGCTTGGGGACAGGGGCTGGAAACACCATATATTTT

V: TRBV6-6
size: .
J: TRBJ1-1
D: .
CDR3: CASSYVGGYGTEAFF
DNA: TGTGCCAGCAGTTACGTTGGGGGGTACGGGACTGAAGCTTTCTTT